This is a list of T cell receptor beta chains from one sample in a study of OX40 agonist ivuxolimab in advanced cancers. The data were produced by immunoSEQ multiplex PCR, yet TCRdb's version contains in-frame clones alone and is incomplete. Of some 40,000 clones listed, 70% to 90% are singletons. Sample: CD4+ or CD8+ T cells sorted from blood, taken in a trial of the OX40 agonist ivuxolimab. The receptors come from an adult with an advanced solid tumor such as melanoma, head and neck, liver or kidney cancer. Each CDR3 is given with its conserved first and last residue. A D gene is named only where the DNA matches it firmly. For some rows the clone size is stated as once, few or many, or as a class when expanded; others skip it.

>TRBV19|TRBD1|TRBJ1-1|NA
TGTGCCAGTAGTGAAGGGGACAGGGTTTACACTGAAGCTTTCTTT
CASSEGDRVYTEAFF
>TRBV13|TRBD2|TRBJ2-1|NA
TGTGCCAGCAGCGATGGGGACCTAGCGGATGAGCAGTTCTTC
CASSDGDLADEQFF
>TRBV7-7|NA|TRBJ1-1|NA
TGTGCCAGCAGCTTATGGGAGAACACTGAAGCTTTCTTT
CASSLWENTEAFF
>TRBV4-3|TRBD2|TRBJ2-3|NA
TGCGCCAGCAGCCGTGGATTAGCGGGGAGCACAGATACGCAGTATTTT
CASSRGLAGSTDTQYF
>TRBV6-5|NA|TRBJ2-5|once
TGTGCCAGCAGCCGGACTTACAAAGAGACCCAGTACTTC
CASSRTYKETQYF
>TRBV9|TRBD1|TRBJ1-6|NA
TGTGCCAGCAGCTCAGGGAGGGGGCGCACGGAGAATTCACCCCTCCACTTT
CASSSGRGRTENSPLHF
>TRBV21-1|NA|TRBJ1-1|few
TGTGCCAGCAGCCCCCCCGGGGCGTCGCAGGGTCTGGCTTTCTTT
CASSPPGASQGLAFF
>TRBV30|NA|TRBJ1-1|NA
TGTGCCTGGTTTCCGGACCCAAAAACTGAAGCTTTCTTT
CAWFPDPKTEAFF
>TRBV27|NA|TRBJ1-1|NA
TGTGCCAGCAGTATCAGCGGGGTGAGCACTGAAGCTTTCTTT
CASSISGVSTEAFF
>TRBV4-3|TRBD1|TRBJ2-7|NA
TGCGCCAGCAGCCAAGGGACAGGGGGAACCTACGAGCAGTACTTC
CASSQGTGGTYEQYF
>TRBV7-9|TRBD2|TRBJ2-1|NA
TGTGCCAGCAGCTATAGCGGGAATGAGCAGTTCTTC
CASSYSGNEQFF
>TRBV30|TRBD1|TRBJ1-3|once
TGTGCCCGAACCTCCCCTGGACAGGTGGATGGAAACACCATATATTTT
CARTSPGQVDGNTIYF
>TRBV7-9|TRBD2|TRBJ2-3|NA
TGTGCCAGCAGCTTACCCCTAGCGGGGTCCCGAGTGCCGCAGTATTTT
CASSLPLAGSRVPQYF
>TRBV19|NA|TRBJ1-2|once
TGTGCCAGTAGTATTCAGGGAAGAGGCTACACCTTC
CASSIQGRGYTF
>TRBV25-1|TRBD1|TRBJ2-5|NA
TGTGCCAGCAGTCCGGGACAGGGTATAGAGACCCAGTACTTC
CASSPGQGIETQYF
>TRBV2|NA|TRBJ1-1|NA
TGTGCCAGCAGCCTCGGAGAAGCTTTCTTT
CASSLGEAFF
>TRBV2|NA|TRBJ1-4|NA
TGTGCCAGCAGTGGATCAAATGAAAAACTGTTTTTT
CASSGSNEKLFF
>TRBV13|TRBD2|TRBJ2-1|NA
TGTGCCAGCAGCTTAGGCAAGAGCGGGAGGGAGTTCTTC
CASSLGKSGREFF
>TRBV9|NA|TRBJ1-1|NA
TGTGCCAGCAGCGCACCGGGAGGGAACACTGAAGCTTTCTTT
CASSAPGGNTEAFF
>TRBV7-8|TRBD2|TRBJ2-7|NA
TGTGCCAGCCTCCCGCGGGGGGTATCCTACGAGCAGTACTTC
CASLPRGVSYEQYF
>TRBV7-9|NA|TRBJ2-4|once
TGTGCCAGCAGCTTAGCTGACGGAAGGGACATTCAGTACTTC
CASSLADGRDIQYF
>TRBV6-5|TRBD1|TRBJ2-2|NA
TGTGCCAGCAGACCACAGACAGGGACCCCCGGGGAGCTGTTTTTT
CASRPQTGTPGELFF
>TRBV4-1|NA|TRBJ2-3|NA
TGCGCCAGCAGCCAAGACCCTCCGGGGGCTAGCACAGATACGCAGTATTTT
CASSQDPPGASTDTQYF
>TRBV7-8|TRBD1|TRBJ2-7|NA
TGTGCCAGCAGCTCCGCTCCGGGACAGTCCTACGAGCAGTACTTC
CASSSAPGQSYEQYF
>TRBV4-1|TRBD2|TRBJ2-7|NA
TGCGCCAGCAGCCAAGCGCTAGCGGGAGAATACGAGCAGTACTTC
CASSQALAGEYEQYF
>TRBV13|NA|TRBJ2-5|NA
TGTGCCAGCAGCTTAGCGGCAGAACAAGAGACCCAGTACTTC
CASSLAAEQETQYF
>TRBV4-1|NA|TRBJ2-7|few
TGCGCCAGCAGCCTTCAAAGGGGGTTCTACGAGCAGTACTTC
CASSLQRGFYEQYF
>TRBV4-3|TRBD2|TRBJ2-1|NA
TGCGCCAGCAGCTCGGGACTAGCGGGGGCGTCCTACAATGAGCAGTTCTTC
CASSSGLAGASYNEQFF
>TRBV7-3|NA|TRBJ2-6|NA
TGTGCCAGCAGCACAAACATTGGGGCCAACGTCCTGACTTTC
CASSTNIGANVLTF
>TRBV4-2|TRBD1|TRBJ1-5|NA
TGTGCCAGCAGCCAAGTGTCGACAGGGGGCCAGCCCCAGCATTTT
CASSQVSTGGQPQHF
>TRBV6-6|NA|TRBJ2-5|NA
TGTGCCAGCAGTTCCTTCATGAAGACCCAGTACTTC
CASSSFMKTQYF
>TRBV19|NA|TRBJ2-6|NA
TGTGCCAGTAGTTCTCAAATTCTTGCTGGGGCCAACGTCCTGACTTTC
CASSSQILAGANVLTF
>TRBV5-1|TRBD2|TRBJ2-3|NA
TGCGCCAGCAGGCAAGCTAGCGGGAGTCTCACAGATACGCAGTATTTT
CASRQASGSLTDTQYF
>TRBV18|TRBD2|TRBJ2-7|NA
TGTGCCAGCTCACCGGGCGCGGGAGGGTCCTACGAGCAGTACTTC
CASSPGAGGSYEQYF
>TRBV6-6|TRBD2|TRBJ2-1|NA
TGTGCCAGCTCAGAGACTAGCGGGACCTACAATGAGCAGTTCTTC
CASSETSGTYNEQFF
>TRBV29-1|TRBD1|TRBJ1-1|NA
TGCAGCGCTAAACACCTCCAGGGGGTCACTGAAGCTTTCTTT
CSAKHLQGVTEAFF
>TRBV27|TRBD2|TRBJ2-7|NA
TGTGCCAGCAGTTTGGCGGGAGGGCCCTACGAGCAGTACTTC
CASSLAGGPYEQYF
>TRBV5-1|NA|TRBJ2-1|NA
TGCGCCAGCAGCTCCCTGAGGGCCCCGATGGAGATCTTC
CASSSLRAPMEIF
>TRBV5-1|NA|TRBJ1-2|NA
TGCGCCAGCAGCGAGGACAGCTCTTGGCTTGACTCTAACTATGGCTACACCTTC
CASSEDSSWLDSNYGYTF
>TRBV5-6|NA|TRBJ2-7|once
TGTGCCAGCAGCTTAGGACGGCCCTACGAGCAGTACTTC
CASSLGRPYEQYF
>TRBV21-1|NA|TRBJ1-3|NA
TGTGCCAGCAGCATGCGCTACACCATATATTTT
CASSMRYTIYF
>TRBV13|NA|TRBJ2-7|NA
TGTGCCAGCACCGTTACCGGGACACTTACCTACGAGCAGTACTTC
CASTVTGTLTYEQYF
>TRBV13|TRBD2|TRBJ2-2|NA
TGTGCCAGCAGCTTTAGCGGGAGTGGGGACACCGGGGAGCTGTTTTTT
CASSFSGSGDTGELFF
>TRBV4-3|NA|TRBJ1-2|NA
TGCGCCAGCAGCCAAGCAGGGAATCACTATGGCTACACCTTC
CASSQAGNHYGYTF
>TRBV27|TRBD1|TRBJ2-1|NA
TGTGCCAGCAGTTTAAGGGTCCGACAGGGGGTCGCTAACTCCTACAATGAGCAGTTCTTC
CASSLRVRQGVANSYNEQFF